A single sample is the source of the 24 T cell receptor beta chains below, sequenced in a study of T cells in Graves' hyperthyroidism and ophthalmopathy (dated by TCRdb to between 2019 and 2020). Library preparation used multiplex PCR. Instrument used: Illumina HiSeq 2000. The TCR beta CDR3 regions were amplified from the RNA transcripts. For the first round of RT-PCR on the TCR CDR3, the HTBI primer set was used together with the Qiagen OneStep RT-PCR kit. The public reads were quality trimmed at Q25 with fastp and then assembled into clones with MiXCR by TCRdb, keeping productive beta chains. Rows are combined by CDR3 protein, so each entry shows the most common genes and DNA. In all, the sample holds around 600,000 distinct CDR3 sequences, and around 13% of those were seen once. Under 15% of the sample rests with the top ten. Sequenced: blood. Receptor source: a woman aged 45 to 65 with Graves' ophthalmopathy.

This clonotype came up many times. The chain employs TRBV28 and TRBJ1-1, with 8 bases identical to TRBD1. CDR3 length: 15 amino acids. V was pared by 5 bases and J by 7 bases, with 12 bases of the junction left unmatched. The germline V gene has CDR1 MDHEN and CDR2 SYDVKM. For the CDR3, the DNA is TGTGCCAGCAGTCCGGGGACAGGCGGCAGGAATGAAGCTTTCTTT. This encodes CASSPGTGGRNEAFF.

This clonotype has a handful of counts. The chain joins TRBV19 to TRBJ1-3, with D hard to call. Germline-derived CDR1 and CDR2 are LNHDA and SQIVND (reference sequence). The CDR3 runs 11 residues. V lost 9 bases and J 4 bases, leaving 7 bases between the germline ends. The CDR3 spells CASTQGNTIYF. DNA of the CDR3: TGTGCCAGCACACAGGGAAACACCATATATTTT.

This chain uses TRBV27 with TRBJ1-2; D not resolved. V lost 5 bases to trimming and J lost 2 bases, with 9 bases between them. There are 13 residues in the CDR3. Germline V gene data show CDR1 as MNHEY and CDR2 as SMNVEV (reference sequence). The CDR3 spells CASSRTINYGYTF. CDR3 sequence (DNA): TGTGCCAGCAGTAGGACCATCAACTATGGCTACACCTTC.

This clonotype has at least ten counts. This rearrangement joins TRBV5-1 to TRBJ1-1; TRBD1 might be the D (5 bases). This CDR3 region has 13 residues. V shed 5 bases and J shed 5 bases, with 13 bases lying between them. CDR1 and CDR2 from the germline V gene are SGHRS and YFSETQ. CDR3 nucleotide sequence: TGCGCCAGCAGGAGGGGAGGAGGAACTGAAGCTTTCTTT. Protein sequence: CASRRGGGTEAFF.

This clonotype appeared many times. This chain uses TRBV7-9 with TRBJ2-7, with TRBD2 matching 10 bases. The CDR3 is 16 amino acids. With 0 bases clipped from V and 5 bases from J, the junction kept 7 bases outside the gene matches. The V gene's germline CDR1 is SEHNR and CDR2 FQNEAQ (reference sequence). Written as DNA, the CDR3 is TGTGCCAGCAGCTTAGCAGCGGGAGGGCCACTCCACGAGCAGTACTTC. It yields the protein CASSLAAGGPLHEQYF.

This clonotype was seen repeatedly, ten times or more. The chain joins TRBV7-2 to TRBJ2-7; D possibly corresponds to TRBD2 (5 bases). V was shortened by 1 base and J by 0 bases, with 7 bases between the two germline ends. Germline lookup yields CDR1 SGHTA and CDR2 FQGNSA. CDR3 size: 14 residues. In DNA, the CDR3 is TGTGCCAGCAGCTTAGAGACTAACTCCTACGAGCAGTACTTC. Amino acid sequence: CASSLETNSYEQYF.

This clonotype was counted ten times or more. The chain couples TRBV5-1 to TRBJ2-3; D gene uncertain. Trimming left V 4 bases short and J 1 base short, with 10 bases between. The CDR3 totals 14 residues. Per germline, CDR1 SGHRS and CDR2 YFSETQ. CDR3 region: CASSTASRTDTQYF. The CDR3 region has the DNA TGCGCCAGCAGCACCGCCAGTCGCACAGATACGCAGTATTTT.

This clonotype was recorded many times. The rearrangement uses TRBV2 and TRBJ2-3; 7 nucleotides agree with TRBD2. This CDR3 comprises 14 residues. CDR1 is SNHLY and CDR2 is FYNNEI in the germline V gene. J lost 8 bases, V lost 7 bases, and 12 bases had no gene match. The CDR3 coding sequence is TGTGCCAGCAACATAGCGGGTACGGCCGGTACGCAGTATTTT. It specifies CASNIAGTAGTQYF.

This chain connects TRBV19 to TRBJ2-2; 12 nucleotides line up with TRBD2. Trimming removed 3 bases from V and 3 bases from J; junction bases left unmatched: 20. This CDR3 has 22 residues. Looked up from germline, CDR1 is LNHDA and CDR2 is SQIVND (reference sequence). CDR3 sequence (DNA): TGTGCCAGTAGTATTATGTCGGGGATACTAGCGGGAGGAACTTCTTACACCGGGGAGCTGTTTTTT. Translating it yields CASSIMSGILAGGTSYTGELFF.

In its sample, this clonotype was seen many times. The chain uses TRBV7-9 and TRBJ1-5, with D maybe TRBD1 (5 bases). The CDR3 is made up of 13 amino acids. Trimming left V 5 bases short and J 6 bases short, with 11 bases between. Germline CDR1 and CDR2: SEHNR and FQNEAQ (reference sequence). CDR3 residues: CASSPGGSQPQHF. The CDR3 DNA reads TGTGCCAGCAGCCCCGGGGGGAGTCAGCCCCAGCATTTT.

This clonotype was seen ten or more times. The chain uses TRBV2 and TRBJ1-1; a possible D gene is TRBD1 (6 bases). The CDR3 has 15 residues. V was pared by 10 bases and J by 6 bases, with 24 bases between. CDR1 and CDR2 from the germline V gene are SNHLY and FYNNEI. CDR3 loop: CAIERALRGYPEAFF. In DNA, the CDR3 is TGTGCCATCGAGAGAGCCCTCAGGGGATATCCTGAAGCTTTCTTT.

This clonotype was seen many times. The CDR3: CAWSVLRDTQYF. CDR3 coding DNA: TGTGCCTGGAGTGTCCTTCGGGATACGCAGTATTTT. The V and J genes are TRBV30 and TRBJ2-3; D gene uncertain. There are 12 residues in the CDR3. Germline-derived CDR1 and CDR2 are GTSNPN and SVGIG (reference sequence). Trimming removed 0 bases from V and 6 bases from J, with 7 bases in between.

The chain joins TRBV10-3 to TRBJ2-6, with 9 bases identical to TRBD1. This CDR3 has 16 residues. After removal of 6 bases from V and 0 bases from J, the junction contained 3 bases not matched to a gene. From germline, CDR1 is ENHRY and CDR2 SYGVKD. CDR3 loop: CAIREQGASGANVLTF. The CDR3 DNA reads TGTGCCATCAGGGAACAGGGGGCCTCTGGGGCCAACGTCCTGACTTTC.

This clonotype was counted a few times. V and J are TRBV14 and TRBJ2-1, with D unclear. The CDR3 runs to 15 residues. The germline V gene encodes CDR1 SGHDN and CDR2 FVKESK. V was cut by 4 bases and J by 1 base, with 11 bases left in between. CDR3 residues: CASSPVGYSYNEQFF. As DNA, the CDR3 is TGTGCCAGCAGCCCTGTAGGGTATTCCTACAATGAGCAGTTCTTC.

The rearrangement links TRBV10-3 to TRBJ2-7; D call uncertain. The CDR3 has 13 residues. The germline V gene encodes CDR1 ENHRY and CDR2 SYGVKD. V was cut by 2 bases and J by 2 bases, with 7 bases left in between. DNA of the CDR3: TGTGCCATCAGTGAGAGTGTCCCCTACGAGCAGTACTTC. Its translation is CAISESVPYEQYF.

To note about this clonotype: Just one base apart from a much larger clone, this may be a read error. The chain links TRBV7-2 to TRBJ2-2; 11 bases align to TRBD2. CDR1 and CDR2 from the germline V gene are SGHTA and FQGNSA. The CDR3 is 17 residues long. Here the CDR3 DNA reads TGTGCCGGCAGCTTAGTAGCGGGAGGGCCAGTTACCGGGGAGCTGTTTTTT. Amino acid sequence: CAGSLVAGGPVTGELFF.

For this clonotype: A junction boundary mismatches the germline segment, possibly from a read error. The chain uses TRBV7-7 and TRBJ2-2, with D unclear. CDR3 length: 13 residues. Germline CDR1 reads SSHAT; CDR2 reads FNYEAQ (reference sequence). For the CDR3, the DNA is TGTGCTAGCAGCAGAGACTGGGGCGGGGAGCTGTTTTTT. Translating it yields CASSRDWGGELFF.

This clonotype was found many times. J is TRBJ1-6 and V is TRBV12-3 or TRBV12-4; 8 bases are a match to TRBD1. The CDR3 spans 15 residues. V lost 4 bases to trimming and J lost 9 bases; unmatched junction nucleotides: 8. The CDR3 loop is CASSSTGELISPLHF. DNA of the CDR3: TGTGCCAGCAGTTCGACAGGGGAGTTGATTTCACCCCTCCACTTT.

This clonotype appeared a single time. This sequence may be a read error, since a much larger clone differs from it by one base. V and J are TRBV9 and TRBJ2-3; 7 bases match TRBD2. V dropped 0 bases and J dropped 3; count of bases not matched to a gene: 7. CDR1 is SGDLS and CDR2 is YYNGEE in the germline V gene. The CDR3 loop spans 16 amino acids. Here the CDR3 reads CASSVGAAGVTDTQYF. DNA for the CDR3: TGTGCCAGCAGCGTAGGAGCGGCGGGAGTGACAGATACGCAGTATTTT.

This clonotype has ten or more counts. V is TRBV2 and J is TRBJ1-1, with a weak D call TRBD1 (6 bases). The germline V gene has CDR1 SNHLY and CDR2 FYNNEI. This CDR3 comprises 13 residues. Trimming left V 3 bases short and J 6 bases short, with 11 bases between. CDR3 sequence reads: CASSDRGAAEAFF. The CDR3 bases are TGTGCCAGCAGTGACAGGGGTGCCGCTGAAGCTTTCTTT.

The V call is TRBV9, the J call TRBJ2-1; D is possibly TRBD1 (6 bases). The germline V and J ends were trimmed by 3 bases and 3 bases, with 13 bases remaining between them. This CDR3 has 15 amino acids. The germline CDR1 and CDR2 sequences are SGDLS and YYNGEE. The CDR3 spells CASSAQGGYYNEQFF. The CDR3 region has the DNA TGTGCCAGCAGCGCCCAAGGGGGATACTACAATGAGCAGTTCTTC.

V and J are TRBV6-2 or TRBV6-3 and TRBJ2-5, with D maybe TRBD2 (8 bases). Germline-derived CDR1 and CDR2 are MNHEY and SVGEGT. This CDR3 has 21 amino acids. Trimming stripped 0 bases from V and 7 bases from J, with 33 bases between. This CDR3 is CASSYSGWRQGGSGITMTQYF. In DNA form, the CDR3 reads TGTGCCAGCAGTTACTCGGGATGGAGACAGGGCGGTAGCGGGATCACGATGACCCAGTACTTC.

This clonotype was detected ten times or more. The chain employs TRBV28 and TRBJ1-6, with 7 bases that match TRBD1. With V trimmed by 7 bases and J by 13 bases, 22 bases remained unmatched. The germline V gene encodes CDR1 MDHEN and CDR2 SYDVKM. The CDR3 is 17 amino acids. The CDR3 loop reads CASIHNTPGTVLIPLHF. The DNA of the CDR3 is TGTGCCAGCATTCATAATACCCCCGGGACAGTCCTTATTCCCCTCCACTTT. Using reference TRBV28 and TRBJ1-6 for the parts outside the CDR3, the full variable domain is DVKVTQSSRYLVKRTGEKVFLECVQDMDHENMFWYRQDPGLGLRLIYFSYDVKMKEKGDIPEGYSVSREKKERFSLILESASTNQTSMYLCASIHNTPGTVLIPLHFGNGTRLTVT.

Only a few counts were recorded for this clonotype. The chain uses TRBV20-1 and TRBJ2-1; possibly TRBD2 for D (5 bases). The V gene lost 2 bases and the J gene lost 2 bases, with 13 bases spanning the gap. The CDR3 is 15 amino acids. Germline V gives CDR1 DFQATT, CDR2 SNEGSKA (reference sequence). Written as DNA, the CDR3 is TGCAGTGCTAGAAGACTATCCCGTACCTACAATGAGCAGTTCTTC. As protein: CSARRLSRTYNEQFF.